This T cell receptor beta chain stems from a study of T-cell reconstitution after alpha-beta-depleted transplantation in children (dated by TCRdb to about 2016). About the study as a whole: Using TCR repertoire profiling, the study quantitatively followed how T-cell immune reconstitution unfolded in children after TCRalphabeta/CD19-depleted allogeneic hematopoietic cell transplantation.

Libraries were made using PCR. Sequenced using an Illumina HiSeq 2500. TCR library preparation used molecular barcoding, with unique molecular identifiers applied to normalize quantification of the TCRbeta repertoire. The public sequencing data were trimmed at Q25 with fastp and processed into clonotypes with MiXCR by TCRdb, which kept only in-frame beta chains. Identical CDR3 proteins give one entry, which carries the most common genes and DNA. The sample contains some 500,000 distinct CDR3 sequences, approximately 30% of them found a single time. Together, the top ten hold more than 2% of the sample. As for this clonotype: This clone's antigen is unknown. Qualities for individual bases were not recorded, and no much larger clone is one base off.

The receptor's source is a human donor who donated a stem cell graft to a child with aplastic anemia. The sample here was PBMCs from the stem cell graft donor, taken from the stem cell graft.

The CDR3 region reads CSVLVAEEETQYF. DNA sequence: TGCAGCGTTCTCGTAGCTGAGGAAGAGACCCAGTACTTC. This sequence uses TRBV29-1 and TRBJ2-5; too little of a D gene remains to name it. The CDR3 numbers 13 residues from cysteine through phenylalanine. The DNA shown is the 39-base CDR3, in frame from base 1. CDR1 and CDR2, looked up from the germline V gene, are SQVTM and ANQGSEA. The trim is 5 bases for V and 3 bases for J, with a gap of 13 bases between the germline ends.